The sequence of this TCR beta chain was determined in a study of shared clonotypes between healthy human individuals. The study's findings and limits: Shared clonotypes: approximately 5% naive CD4, about 3.3% naive CD8, less than 2.5% memory CD4, 0.4% to 0.45% memory CD8.

Deep was the level used in running the assay. TCRdb's table, derived via immunoSEQ multiplex PCR, lists solely in-frame clones and lacks some. The data hold about 2.4 million clones, with 90% to 95% observed a single time. As regards this clone: Its antigen is still unknown.

All the donors were Caucasian adults who lived in Nashville, Tennessee. Negatively enriched CD4+ T cells were divided by CD45RA into naive and memory. The germline V and J ends were trimmed by 4 bases and 4 bases, with 12 bases remaining between them. This CDR3 spans 14 amino acids. The germline V gene has CDR1 SNHLY and CDR2 FYNNEI. This TCR was recovered from a man between 18 and 35 years old in good health. The sample comprised naive CD4+ T cells sorted from blood. The subset: CD45RA+ positively selected. The rearrangement links TRBV2 to TRBJ2-3; the D gene is possibly TRBD2 (6 bases). CDR3 protein: CASSGGIGADTQYF. CDR3 coding DNA: TGTGCCAGCAGTGGCGGGATTGGGGCAGATACGCAGTATTTT.